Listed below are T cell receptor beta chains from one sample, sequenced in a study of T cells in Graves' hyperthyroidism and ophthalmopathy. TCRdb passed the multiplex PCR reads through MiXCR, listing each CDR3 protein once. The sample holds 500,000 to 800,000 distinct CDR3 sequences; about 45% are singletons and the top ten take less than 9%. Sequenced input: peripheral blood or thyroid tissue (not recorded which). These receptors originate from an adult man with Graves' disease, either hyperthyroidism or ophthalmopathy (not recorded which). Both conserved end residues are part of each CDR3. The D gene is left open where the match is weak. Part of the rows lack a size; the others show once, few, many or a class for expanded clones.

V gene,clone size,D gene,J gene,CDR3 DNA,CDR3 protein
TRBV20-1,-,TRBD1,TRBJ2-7,TGCAGTGCTAGGGCAGCCCGACAGGGGATACCCTACGAGCAGTACTTC,CSARAARQGIPYEQYF
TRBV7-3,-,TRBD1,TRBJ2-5,TGTGCCAGCACCCCAGCCCAGGGGGAGGAGACCCAGTACTTC,CASTPAQGEETQYF
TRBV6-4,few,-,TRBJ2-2,TGTGCCGCACGAGGGGACACCGGGGAGCTGTTTTTT,CAARGDTGELFF
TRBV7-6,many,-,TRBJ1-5,TGTGCCAGCAGCTCACAGCCCAATCAGCCCCAGCATTTT,CASSSQPNQPQHF
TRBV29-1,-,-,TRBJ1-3,TGCAGCGTTGACAGAAACTCTGGAAACACCATATATTTT,CSVDRNSGNTIYF
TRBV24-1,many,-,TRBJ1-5,TGTGCCACCAGTGATCGCCGGATGGGCAATCAGCCCCAGCATTTT,CATSDRRMGNQPQHF
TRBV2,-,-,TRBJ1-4,TGTGCCAGCAGTGGACAGGCAGGAGCAACTAATGAAAAACTGTTTTTT,CASSGQAGATNEKLFF
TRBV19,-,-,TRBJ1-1,TGTACCAGCAGAGAGGTGACAGAACCCATGAACACTGAAGCTTTCTTT,CTSREVTEPMNTEAFF
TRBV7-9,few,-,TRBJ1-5,TGTGCCAGCAGCTTGCCCGAGGGGTATCAGCCCCAGCATTTT,CASSLPEGYQPQHF
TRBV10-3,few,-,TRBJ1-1,TGTGCCAGCAGACCAGAATCGAACACTGAAGCTTTCTTT,CASRPESNTEAFF
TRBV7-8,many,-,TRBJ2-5,TGTGCCAGCACCCAGAACCCAGACAGCCAAGAGACCCAGTACTTC,CASTQNPDSQETQYF
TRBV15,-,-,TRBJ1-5,TGTGCCACCAGCAGTGAAGGGATTGGGCCCCAGCATTTT,CATSSEGIGPQHF
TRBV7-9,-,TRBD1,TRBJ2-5,TGTGCCAGCAGCTTTGGGACAGGTTCGGGGCAAGAGACCCAGTACTTC,CASSFGTGSGQETQYF
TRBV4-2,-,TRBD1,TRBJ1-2,TGTGCCAGCAGTGAAGGAGGGGGCTGGGGAGGCTACACCTTC,CASSEGGGWGGYTF
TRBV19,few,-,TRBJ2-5,TGTGCCAGTAGTATGGGGTTAGTAGCACTTGGCCGAGAGACCCAGTACTTC,CASSMGLVALGRETQYF
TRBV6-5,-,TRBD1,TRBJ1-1,TGTGCCAGCGGTCGGACAGGGAGCGCTTTCTTT,CASGRTGSAFF
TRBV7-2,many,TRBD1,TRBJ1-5,TGTGCCAGCAGCTTGGACAGGGGGCCTCAGCCCCAGCATTTT,CASSLDRGPQPQHF
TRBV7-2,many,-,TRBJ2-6,TGTGCCAGCACCCTGGACTACAACGTCCTGACTTTC,CASTLDYNVLTF
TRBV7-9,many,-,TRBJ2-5,TGTGCCAGCAGCCGTCTAGGGGGGCTTACCCAGTACTTC,CASSRLGGLTQYF
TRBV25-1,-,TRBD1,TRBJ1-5,TGTGCCAGCAGTGCCGGGACAGGGAGCAATCAGCCCCAGCATTTT,CASSAGTGSNQPQHF
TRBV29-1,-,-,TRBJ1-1,TGCAGCGCCGGGGCGGGGAACACTGAAGCTTTCTTT,CSAGAGNTEAFF
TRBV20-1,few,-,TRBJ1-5,TGCAGTGCTCGAGACGACGGACACTTCAATCAGCCCCAGCATTTT,CSARDDGHFNQPQHF
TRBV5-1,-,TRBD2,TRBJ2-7,TGCGCCAGCAGCTTGGCTAGCGGGAGTGTCACCGGGGAGCAGTACTTC,CASSLASGSVTGEQYF
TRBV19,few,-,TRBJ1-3,TGTGCCAGTAGTATGGAGGTGATCTCTGGAAACACCATATATTTT,CASSMEVISGNTIYF
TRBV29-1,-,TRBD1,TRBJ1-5,TGCAGCAGGACAGGGTTTGGTCAGCCCCAGCATTTT,CSRTGFGQPQHF
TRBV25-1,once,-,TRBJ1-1,TGTGCTAGAGATCCCGGGGTAATGAACACTGAAGCTTTCTTT,CARDPGVMNTEAFF
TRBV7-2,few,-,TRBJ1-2,TGTGCCAGCAGCACCACTCGGACCCCACTTGGCTACACCTTC,CASSTTRTPLGYTF
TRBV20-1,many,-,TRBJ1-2,TGCAGTGCTAGGGACTCTGACTACACCTTC,CSARDSDYTF
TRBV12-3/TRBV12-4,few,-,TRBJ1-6,TGTGCCAGCAACCGAGGGACGGAAAATTCACCCCTCCACTTT,CASNRGTENSPLHF
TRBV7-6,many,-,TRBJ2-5,TGTGCCAGCAGCTTATTGGGGGCTGGAGAGACCCAGTACTTC,CASSLLGAGETQYF
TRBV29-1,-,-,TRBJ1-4,TGCAGCAGTGACCCCACACAGGGAGAAAAACTGTTTTTT,CSSDPTQGEKLFF
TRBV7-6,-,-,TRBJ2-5,TGTGCCAGCAGCTTGTATCGGGGGCGGCAAGAGACCCAGTACTTC,CASSLYRGRQETQYF
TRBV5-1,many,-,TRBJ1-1,TGCGCCAGCAACCCTCCCGAGGCCCGAGGCACTGAAGCTTTCTTT,CASNPPEARGTEAFF
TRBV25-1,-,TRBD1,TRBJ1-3,TGTGCCAGCAGTAAGACAGGGGGATCCTCCGGAAACACCATATATTTT,CASSKTGGSSGNTIYF
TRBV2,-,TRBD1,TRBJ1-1,TGTGCCAGCAGTAAACTACGACAGGGCCCGGGAACTGAAGCTTTCTTT,CASSKLRQGPGTEAFF
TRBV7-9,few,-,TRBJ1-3,TGTGCCAGCAGCCTTCCTCTCTCTGGAAACACCATATATTTT,CASSLPLSGNTIYF
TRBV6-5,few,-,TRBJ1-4,TGTGCCAGCAGCTTCAGGGTCGCAACTAATGAAAAACTGTTTTTT,CASSFRVATNEKLFF
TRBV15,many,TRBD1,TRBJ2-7,TGTGCCACCAGCAGGGAAGGGGGCCCCACCTCCTACGAGCAGTACTTC,CATSREGGPTSYEQYF
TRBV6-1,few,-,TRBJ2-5,TGTGCCAGCAGTCCAGAGGGACCGAATCAAGAGACCCAGTACTTC,CASSPEGPNQETQYF
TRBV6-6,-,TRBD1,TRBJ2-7,TGTGCCAGCAGTTACGCTACGACAGGGGTGTACGAGCAGTACTTC,CASSYATTGVYEQYF
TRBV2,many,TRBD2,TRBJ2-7,TGTGCCAGCCGACCGGGGGGATCCTACGAGCAGTACTTC,CASRPGGSYEQYF
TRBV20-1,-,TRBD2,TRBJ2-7,TGCAGTGCCCGCCCGACTAGCGGGGGAGAGTACGAGCAGTACTTC,CSARPTSGGEYEQYF
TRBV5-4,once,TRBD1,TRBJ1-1,TGTGCCAGCAGCTTGGAGGGGACAGGTTTCTTT,CASSLEGTGFF
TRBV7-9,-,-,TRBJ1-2,TGTGCCAGCAGCTTATGGTACCCGCCGGGGGAAGGCTACACCTTC,CASSLWYPPGEGYTF
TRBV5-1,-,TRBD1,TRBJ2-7,TGCGCCAGCAGCTGGGGGACAGGAGCCACCTACGAGCAGTACTTC,CASSWGTGATYEQYF
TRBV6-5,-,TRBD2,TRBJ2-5,TGTGCCAGCAGTAACATACGGGAGGTCCAAGAGACCCAGTACTTC,CASSNIREVQETQYF
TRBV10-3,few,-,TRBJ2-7,TGTGCCCCCCCTAGGAGGCAGAACTCCTACGAGCAGTACTTC,CAPPRRQNSYEQYF
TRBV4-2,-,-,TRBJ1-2,TGTGCCAGCAGCCAAGATGCGAGGGGGGAAGGCTACACCTTC,CASSQDARGEGYTF
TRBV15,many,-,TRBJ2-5,TGTGCCACCAGCGGTACCAGGGGCAACCAAGAGACCCAGTACTTC,CATSGTRGNQETQYF
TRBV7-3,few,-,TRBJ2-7,TGTGCCAGCAGAGACCGGGGCAACACCTACGAGCAGTACTTC,CASRDRGNTYEQYF
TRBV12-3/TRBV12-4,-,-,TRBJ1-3,TGTGCCAGCAGCCGACCGTCGACCTCTGGAAACACCATATATTTT,CASSRPSTSGNTIYF
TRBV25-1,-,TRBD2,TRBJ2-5,TGTGCCAGTTTAGCGGCCGGGAGGGCCCAGTACTTC,CASLAAGRAQYF
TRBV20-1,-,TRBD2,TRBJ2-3,TGCAGTGCTTGGACTAGCGGGGGACGCACAGATACGCAGTATTTT,CSAWTSGGRTDTQYF
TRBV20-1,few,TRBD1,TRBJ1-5,TGCAGTGCTAGAGACCCTGGACAGGGGGGAGATCAGCCCCAGCATTTT,CSARDPGQGGDQPQHF